The rows below give T cell receptor beta chains drawn from one sample of a study of long-term antiretroviral therapy in people with HIV. Assay used: immunoSEQ multiplex PCR; TCRdb lists only in-frame clones, some missing. Of 11,000 to 15,000 clones in the sample, 80% were seen once. The source was unsorted PBMCs, collected 3.2 years before starting antiretroviral therapy. The receptors were gathered from a man aged 35-49 years with HIV. CDR3s include the opening cysteine and the closing phenylalanine or tryptophan. Fields, in order: D gene, J gene, V gene, clone size, CDR3 DNA, CDR3 protein. D genes are given only for firm matches. Expanded clones get a size class; other rows say once, few or many, or leave the size out.

-,TRBJ2-2,TRBV11-2,-,TGTGCCAGCAGACCAAAGGAGTACACCGGGGAGCTGTTTTTT,CASRPKEYTGELFF
TRBD1,TRBJ1-2,TRBV30,-,TGTGCCTGGAGTGTAGGGGGGACAGGGGGCTATGGCTACACCTTC,CAWSVGGTGGYGYTF
TRBD1,TRBJ1-2,TRBV14,-,TGTGCCAGCAGCCAAGAGGGACAGGGCCGTGGCTACACCTTC,CASSQEGQGRGYTF
-,TRBJ1-1,TRBV30,-,TGTGCCTGGACCGCCCGGGAGGGCACTGAAGCTTTCTTT,CAWTAREGTEAFF
-,TRBJ1-2,TRBV7-9,-,TGTGCCAGCAGCTTAGCTGGGCAGGCCCCGGATGGCTACACCTTC,CASSLAGQAPDGYTF
-,TRBJ2-1,TRBV5-1,once,TGCGCCAGCAGCCCTAACTACAATGAGCAGTTCTTC,CASSPNYNEQFF
-,TRBJ1-6,TRBV2,few,TGTGCCAGCAACGGAGATTCACCCCTCCACTTT,CASNGDSPLHF
TRBD1,TRBJ1-4,TRBV4-1,-,TGCGCCAGCAGCCGGCCGGGACAGAGTAATGAAAAACTGTTTTTT,CASSRPGQSNEKLFF
-,TRBJ1-4,TRBV4-1,-,TGCGCCAGCAGCCACGAGCCGGGGTCGTGGGGTGAAAAACTGTTTTTT,CASSHEPGSWGEKLFF
-,TRBJ2-1,TRBV15,once,TGTGCCACCCAGGACCAGAGCTCCTACAATGAGCAGTTCTTC,CATQDQSSYNEQFF
-,TRBJ1-3,TRBV6-5,-,TGTGCCAGCAGTCTCCGACAGACCGGAATCATATATTTT,CASSLRQTGIIYF
-,TRBJ1-5,TRBV11-2,-,TGTGCCAGCAGCTTAGAAGGGGCGCAGCCCCAGCATTTT,CASSLEGAQPQHF
-,TRBJ1-1,TRBV11-3,-,TGTGCCAGCAGCTTAGATGGCCGGGAGAACACTGAAGCTTTCTTT,CASSLDGRENTEAFF
-,TRBJ1-2,TRBV19,-,TGTGCCAGTAGTATAGGAACCGGGACCGAACTTTATGGCTACACCTTC,CASSIGTGTELYGYTF
-,TRBJ1-2,TRBV6-5,few,TGTGCCAGCAGTCCCCTAGGGGGGCCGGAAGGCTACACCTTC,CASSPLGGPEGYTF
-,TRBJ2-4,TRBV5-6,-,TGTGCCAGCAGCGCACGGGCGGGGGCCAAAAACATTCAGTACTTC,CASSARAGAKNIQYF
-,TRBJ2-5,TRBV5-1,-,TGCGCCAGCAGCTTGCGGGGTCCTGAGACGGCCCAGTACTTC,CASSLRGPETAQYF
-,TRBJ1-3,TRBV5-6,-,TGTGCCAGCAGCTCCGGCCGCTCTGGAAACACCATATATTTT,CASSSGRSGNTIYF
TRBD1,TRBJ1-2,TRBV30,-,TGTGCCTGGGTCAGGGGGGATTTCAGGGGCTACACCTTC,CAWVRGDFRGYTF
-,TRBJ1-2,TRBV5-8,-,TGTGCCAGCAGCTTGGAGGGAGAAGTCCATGGCTACACCTTC,CASSLEGEVHGYTF
-,TRBJ2-7,TRBV30,-,TGTGCCTGGAGTGTACAATCTGAGGAGCAGTACTTC,CAWSVQSEEQYF
-,TRBJ1-5,TRBV2,-,TGTGCCAGCAGAACCAGCGGGGGCCGGGGGAATCAGCCCCAGCATTTT,CASRTSGGRGNQPQHF
-,TRBJ2-2,TRBV19,few,TGTGCCAGTAGTGGCACCGGGCTTAACACCGGGGAGCTGTTTTTT,CASSGTGLNTGELFF
-,TRBJ1-6,TRBV19,-,TGTGCCAGTAAGGCGGGATCGAGGGGGAGGGGCTGGTCCTATAATTCACCCCTCCACTTT,CASKAGSRGRGWSYNSPLHF
TRBD1,TRBJ1-1,TRBV20-1,-,TGCAGTGCTTCTAGGACAGGTGAAGCTTTCTTT,CSASRTGEAFF
-,TRBJ1-1,TRBV7-3,-,TGTGCCAGCAGGCCGGACACCCAGGGTGCAACTGAAGCTTTCTTT,CASRPDTQGATEAFF